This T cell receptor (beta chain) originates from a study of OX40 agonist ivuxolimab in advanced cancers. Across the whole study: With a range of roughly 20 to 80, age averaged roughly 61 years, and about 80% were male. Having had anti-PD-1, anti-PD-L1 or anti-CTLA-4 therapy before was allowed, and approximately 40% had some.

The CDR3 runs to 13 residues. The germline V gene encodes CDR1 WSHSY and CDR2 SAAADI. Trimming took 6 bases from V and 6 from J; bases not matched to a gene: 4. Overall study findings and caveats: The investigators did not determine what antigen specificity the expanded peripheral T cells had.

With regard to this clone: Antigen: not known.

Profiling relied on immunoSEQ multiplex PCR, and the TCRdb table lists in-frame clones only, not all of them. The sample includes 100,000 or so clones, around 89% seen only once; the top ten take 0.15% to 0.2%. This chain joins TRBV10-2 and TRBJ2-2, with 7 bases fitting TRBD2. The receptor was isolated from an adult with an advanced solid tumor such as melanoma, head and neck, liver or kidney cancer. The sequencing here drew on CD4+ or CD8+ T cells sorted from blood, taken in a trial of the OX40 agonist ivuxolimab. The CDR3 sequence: CASRTLAPGELFF. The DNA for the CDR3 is TGCGCCAGCAGGACACTAGCGCCCGGGGAGCTGTTTTTT.